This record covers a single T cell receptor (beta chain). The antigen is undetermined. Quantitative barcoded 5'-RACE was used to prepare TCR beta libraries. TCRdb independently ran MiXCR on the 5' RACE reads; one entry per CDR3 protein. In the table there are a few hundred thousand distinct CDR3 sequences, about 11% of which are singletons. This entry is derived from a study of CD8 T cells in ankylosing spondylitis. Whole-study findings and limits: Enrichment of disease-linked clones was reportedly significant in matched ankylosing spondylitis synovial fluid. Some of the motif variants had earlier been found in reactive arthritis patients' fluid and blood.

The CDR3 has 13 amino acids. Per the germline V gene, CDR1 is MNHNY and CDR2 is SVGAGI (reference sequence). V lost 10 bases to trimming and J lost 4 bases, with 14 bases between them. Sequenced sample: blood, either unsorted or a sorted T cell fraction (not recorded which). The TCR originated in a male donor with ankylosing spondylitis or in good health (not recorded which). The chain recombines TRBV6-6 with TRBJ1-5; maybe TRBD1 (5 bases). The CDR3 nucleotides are TGTGCCACCTGGGGCAGAAATAATCAGCCCCAGCATTTT. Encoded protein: CATWGRNNQPQHF.